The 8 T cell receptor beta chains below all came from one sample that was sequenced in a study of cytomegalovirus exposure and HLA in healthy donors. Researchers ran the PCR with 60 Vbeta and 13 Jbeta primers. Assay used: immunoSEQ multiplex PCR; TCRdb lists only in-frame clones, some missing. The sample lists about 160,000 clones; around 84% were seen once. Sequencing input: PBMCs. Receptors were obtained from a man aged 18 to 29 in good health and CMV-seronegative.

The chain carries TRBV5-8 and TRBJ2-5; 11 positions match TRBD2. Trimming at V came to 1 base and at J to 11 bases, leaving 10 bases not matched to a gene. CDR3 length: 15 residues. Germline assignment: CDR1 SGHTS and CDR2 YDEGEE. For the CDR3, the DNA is TGTGCCAGCAGCTTGTCGGGGACTAGCGGAGGGTCACAGTACTTC. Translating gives CASSLSGTSGGSQYF.

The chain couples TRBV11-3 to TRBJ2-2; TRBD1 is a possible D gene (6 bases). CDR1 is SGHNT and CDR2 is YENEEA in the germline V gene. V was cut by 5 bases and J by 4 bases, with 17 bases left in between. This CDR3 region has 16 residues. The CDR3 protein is CASSKDSSSLTGELFF. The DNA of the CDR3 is TGTGCCAGCAGCAAGGACAGCTCCTCGCTCACCGGGGAGCTGTTTTTT.

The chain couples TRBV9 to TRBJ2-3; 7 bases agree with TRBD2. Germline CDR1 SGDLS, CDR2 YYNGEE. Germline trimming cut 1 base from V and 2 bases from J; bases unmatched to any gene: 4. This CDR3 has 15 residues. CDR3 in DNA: TGTGCCAGCAGCGTACACGGGAGGCTCACAGATACGCAGTATTTT. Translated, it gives CASSVHGRLTDTQYF.

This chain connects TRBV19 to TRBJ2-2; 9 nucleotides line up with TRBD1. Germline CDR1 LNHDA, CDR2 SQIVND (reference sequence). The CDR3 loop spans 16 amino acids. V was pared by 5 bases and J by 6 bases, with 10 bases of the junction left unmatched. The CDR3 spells CASSPGTGWFAGELFF. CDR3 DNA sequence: TGTGCCAGTAGTCCCGGGACAGGGTGGTTCGCCGGGGAGCTGTTTTTT. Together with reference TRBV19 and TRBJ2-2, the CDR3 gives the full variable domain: DGGITQSPKYLFRKEGQNVTLSCEQNLNHDAMYWYRQDPGQGLRLIYYSQIVNDFQKGDIAEGYSVSREKKESFPLTVTSAQKNPTAFYLCASSPGTGWFAGELFFGEGSRLTVL.

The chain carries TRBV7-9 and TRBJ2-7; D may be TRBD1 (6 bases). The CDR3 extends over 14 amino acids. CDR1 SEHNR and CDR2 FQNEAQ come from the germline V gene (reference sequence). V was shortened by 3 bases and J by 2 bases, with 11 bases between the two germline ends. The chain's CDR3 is CASSFSTGPYEQYF. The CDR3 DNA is TGTGCCAGCAGCTTCTCCACAGGGCCCTACGAGCAGTACTTC.

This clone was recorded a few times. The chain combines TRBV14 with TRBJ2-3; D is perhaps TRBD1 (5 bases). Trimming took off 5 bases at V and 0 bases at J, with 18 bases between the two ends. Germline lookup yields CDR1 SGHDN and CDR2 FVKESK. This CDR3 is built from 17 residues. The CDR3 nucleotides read TGTGCCAGCAGCGAGCGAACAGGAACCACTAGCACAGATACGCAGTATTTT. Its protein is CASSERTGTTSTDTQYF.

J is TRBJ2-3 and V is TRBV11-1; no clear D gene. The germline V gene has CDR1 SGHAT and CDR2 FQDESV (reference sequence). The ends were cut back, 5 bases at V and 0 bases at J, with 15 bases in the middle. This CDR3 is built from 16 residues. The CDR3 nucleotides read TGTGCCAGCAGCCAAGAAGCGTTAACTAGCACAGATACGCAGTATTTT. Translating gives CASSQEALTSTDTQYF.

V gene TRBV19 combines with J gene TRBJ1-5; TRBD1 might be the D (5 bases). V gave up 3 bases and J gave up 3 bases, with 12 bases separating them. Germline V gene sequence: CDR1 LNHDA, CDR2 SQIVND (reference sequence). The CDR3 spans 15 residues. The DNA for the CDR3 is TGTGCCAGTAGTATTTTCGGAGGGGTCAATCAGCCCCAGCATTTT. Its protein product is CASSIFGGVNQPQHF.